The clone carrying this TCR beta chain was counted a few times. The record originates from a study of cytotoxic CD8 clonotypes in ibrutinib-treated CLL. Sequencing was performed with immunoSEQ multiplex PCR; in TCRdb, only in-frame clones are kept and a portion is missing. Seen here are tens of thousands of clones, around four fifths observed once, and the top ten hold around 36%. The sequence was obtained from a human donor with chronic lymphocytic leukemia. The sequencing here drew on PBMCs, taken after 24 months of ibrutinib treatment.

The CDR3 reads CASSESWEQYF. The CDR3 region has the DNA TGTGCCAGCAGTGAAAGTTGGGAGCAGTACTTC. V is TRBV6-1 and J is TRBJ2-7, with D uncertain. Germline lookup yields CDR1 MNHNS and CDR2 SASEGT. The CDR3 covers 11 residues. V was trimmed by 2 bases and J by 7 bases, leaving 6 bases between them.